This TCR beta chain was captured in a study of Graves' ophthalmopathy and Graves' hyperthyroidism. V lost 5 bases, J lost 7 bases, and 20 bases lay in between. The CDR3 is 15 amino acids. Looked up from germline, CDR1 is LNHNV and CDR2 is YYDKDF (reference sequence). As for this clonotype: Its antigen is not identified.

Study-level points and caveats: Blood also harbored most expanded thyroid clonotypes above 0.001 frequency.

The authors amplified TCR beta CDR3 regions, and they did so from RNA transcripts for repertoire sequencing. RT-PCR was first run with HTBI primers, then multiplex PCR in a second round. A single record per CDR3 protein comes from TCRdb applying MiXCR to the multiplex PCR reads. The table lists over a million distinct CDR3 sequences, approximately 35% of them singletons. This chain joins TRBV15 and TRBJ1-2; tentatively, D is TRBD1 (6 bases). This clonotype originated in an adult man with Graves' hyperthyroidism. The specimen sequenced was peripheral blood or thyroid tissue (not recorded which). CDR3 in amino acids: CATSSPVGGLSGYTF. The CDR3, as DNA: TGTGCCACCAGCTCGCCTGTCGGGGGGCTTAGTGGCTACACCTTC.